This record covers a single T cell receptor (beta chain). There is no known antigen for this receptor. The input lacks base qualities; no much larger clone sits a single base away. One collaborating source in Seattle enrolled patients during active infection and followed them longitudinally through the course of disease. Each collaborating institution followed its own protocols to collect whole blood in K2EDTA tubes. For TCRbeta analysis, collaborator samples were shipped as frozen whole blood, as isolated PBMCs, or as DNA extracted from either sample type. The data originate from a study of blood T cell repertoires in COVID-19 (dated by TCRdb to the early 2020s). Describing the broader study: The collaborator samples originated in the United States, Italy and Spain and spanned the acute and convalescent phases of COVID-19. The samples were drawn from two sources: the first 160 participants of the ongoing ImmuneRACE study, and approximately 1,300 subjects contributed by 6 global collaborators. Nearly every sample came with metadata listing a de-identified subject ID, COVID-19 status, age in years and sex. Subjects who had been exposed to COVID-19, were actively infected with it, or had recovered from it provided the deeply sampled blood TCRbeta repertoires that made up the dataset. Where HLA class I and class II types were available, the types were taken from metadata supplied by the sample provider, not from assay-based typing. The prospective study material was composed of cDNA or gDNA derived from T cells, B-cell-depleted T cells, or PBMCs. The repertoires were released in a freely available public database meant as a resource for research on the immune response to SARS-CoV-2. General findings and caveats noted by the study authors: How much clinical and demographic metadata was included differed by source and by participant, and the metadata was provided uncurated.

The immunoSEQ Assay, a bias-controlled multiplex PCR, was used to amplify TCRbeta CDR3 regions from genomic DNA. In the source study's methods: The number of nucleated cells in each sample was estimated from the amplification of reference gene primers within the assay. To quantify the absolute abundance of each unique TCRbeta CDR3 rearrangement, sequence reads were collapsed and filtered. For each sample, productive Simpson clonality was calculated as the square root of Simpson's diversity index over productive rearrangements. TCRdb took this table from immuneACCESS and kept in-frame rearrangements with V and J called. Such tables lack part of the clones; where checked against another copy, unresolved V genes explain under half of the gap, and the rest is unexplained. V and J calls and clone size come straight from that table; D and trimming were deduced from the DNA. In this sample the table shows 150,000 to 200,000 clones, around 83% of which occur a single time. Less than 10% of the sample belongs to the ten largest clones.

Based on the germline V gene (reference sequence), the CDR1 and CDR2 sequences are MNHNY and SVGAGI. The CDR3 runs 14 amino acids, cysteine and phenylalanine included. Only CDR3 DNA is held: 42 bases, read in frame from base 1. Between the V and J ends, shortened by 5 bases and 5 bases respectively, the junction contains 15 bases. The sequence derives from a woman between 70 and 85 years old with COVID-19, enrolled during active disease. The chain is encoded by TRBV6-6 joined to TRBJ1-2; no D gene call is confident. Sequencing used peripheral blood. The CDR3 reads as follows: CASSPDSEIYGYTF. Read as DNA, the sequence is TGTGCCAGCAGTCCCGATTCAGAAATTTATGGCTACACCTTC.